This T cell receptor beta chain is drawn from a study of blood T cell repertoires in COVID-19. Overall study: Whether acute or convalescent, the COVID-19 samples came from the United States, Italy and Spain.

In the authors' workflow: Reference gene primer amplification gave nucleated cell count estimates. The method was immunoSEQ multiplex PCR; TCRdb's version includes in-frame clones alone and lacks a portion of them. V and J calls and clone size come straight from that table; D and trimming were deduced from the DNA. The table has about 260,000 clones, less than 90% seen once. Germline lookup yields CDR1 LNHDA and CDR2 SQIVND (reference sequence). V gave up 5 bases and J gave up 0 bases; unmatched junction bases: 11. The length of the CDR3 is 18 residues. V is TRBV19 and J is TRBJ2-1; TRBD1 aligns across 9 bases. The clonotype was recovered from a man aged 30-40 years with active or convalescent COVID-19. Sequencing was done on a sample of peripheral blood. In DNA, the CDR3 is TGTGCCAGTAGTCGAACGGGGACAGGGCAGAGCTCCTACAATGAGCAGTTCTTC. Encoded protein: CASSRTGTGQSSYNEQFF.